This T cell receptor (beta chain) is from a study of shared clonotypes between healthy human individuals (dated by TCRdb to 2018 to 2021). Concerning the study at large: The cohort included three men and a couple of women between 18 and 49 years of age. To estimate repertoire size and how much clonotypes are shared between individuals, the study performed deep sequencing of blood TCR repertoires from roughly five healthy adults. Per donor, three plates each were used for CD4 naive and CD4 memory, two for CD8 naive, and one for CD8 memory. Per donor, leukapheresis produced somewhere between about 0.94 and 9 billion PBMCs. To increase sequencing depth and limit assay-specific biases, different laboratories used diverse techniques to prepare libraries and sequence TCR repertoires. Paper-wide results and their limitations: The genetic and exposure-history diversity represented was limited by the small number of donors. Across a few donors, about 4.5% of naive CD4, 3% to 3.5% of naive CD8, 2% to 2.5% of memory CD4, and 0.3% to 0.45% of memory CD8 clonotypes were shared. Based on pairwise subsampling, the degree of clonotype sharing among donors was expected to be affected by sequencing depth. Sampling was limited to blood, and TCR repertoires in tissue likely differ from TCR repertoires in blood. Even with the large sequencing depth, rarefaction of the sorted-subset datasets indicated that sequencing was incomplete. Estimated clonotype richness was generally larger for naive than for memory subsets. Higher generation probabilities were observed for clonotypes shared by all four sorted-subset donors than for non-shared clonotypes.

Healthy HIV-negative adults with no recently reported acute infections or vaccinations were included as donors. Only Caucasian adults living in Nashville, Tennessee, USA were represented among the donors. CD4+ T cells were enriched through magnetic negative selection, after which naive cells were positively selected on CD45RA and the remaining negative fraction served as the memory subset. Blood was collected by leukapheresis, and PBMCs were isolated by Ficoll-Histopaque density gradient centrifugation and then cryopreserved in liquid nitrogen vapor phase. Analytical flow cytometry was used to check the purity and quantity of each magnetically sorted T cell population. Genomic DNA was isolated from each sorted fraction and quantified by UV absorbance on a Nanodrop 2000c. In the case of this clone: Its target antigen remains unknown. Base qualities are not at hand, and no much larger clone is one base apart.

From its cysteine to its phenylalanine, the CDR3 spans 17 amino acids. Left in the record is the CDR3 DNA by itself, 51 bases read in frame from the first base. Deletion took 1 base off V and 4 bases off J, with a span of 19 bases between the germline ends. Using the deep immunoSEQ assay, TCR CDR3 regions were amplified from genomic DNA by multiplex PCR. Genomic DNA extracted from each cell subset was distributed evenly over all wells of several immunoSEQ 96-well plates, and each plate served as one replicate. Each replicate PCR for sorted subsets received roughly 0.2 ug genomic DNA, equal to 28,000 or so T cell genomes. Purified libraries were measured with a Qubit 3.0 fluorometer, size-checked on a Bioanalyzer 2100, and measured again with the KAPA Library Quantification kit. Every immunoSEQ 96-well plate was sequenced on a dedicated single-read 150-cycle Illumina NextSeq 550 flow cell. Per the source publication's procedure: Because the immunoSEQ output held only junctional sequences and lacked quality scores, the filtering could not match the filtering applied to full-length reads. Sequences were annotated with PyIR, a Python wrapper for IgBLAST v1.9, and V/J genes and CDR3 were assigned using IMGT germline references. Reads were filtered out if the reads had weak V/J assignments (E-value above 1e-6), no CDR3, stop codons, out-of-frame junctions, or ambiguous translated residues. A V3J clonotype was defined by an identical inferred V gene, J gene, and CDR3 amino acid sequence. To compute the percentage overlap between repertoires, the number of shared unique clonotypes was divided by the size of the smaller repertoire. Repertoire richness was assessed with RTK rarefaction, the Chao1 estimator, and Recon v2.1 estimates of unobserved clonotypes. Generation probabilities for all TCRbeta clonotypes obtained by the gDNA method from several donors were computed using OLGA. What TCRdb holds here is the immuneACCESS table cut down to in-frame rearrangements. Part of the clones is not present; checked against another copy, under half of the missing clones reflect an unresolved V gene, and the others are unexplained. Clone size and the V and J calls come from that table; the DNA yielded D and trimming. For this sample the table gives 2,100,000 or so clones, of which approximately 95% were detected only once. The ten largest account for roughly 0.13% of the sample.

Recombination joined TRBV23-1 with TRBJ1-2, with the D segment identity uncertain. TRBV23-1 is marked as an open reading frame, function uncertain. Sequenced input: naive CD4+ T cells sorted from blood. The sample's cell subset or site label, decoded: CD45RA+ positively selected. This sequence originates from a man between 18 and 29 years old in good health. For the CDR3, the sequence is CASSQCGPGWEAYGYTF. The nucleotide sequence is TGCGCCAGCAGTCAATGTGGTCCGGGTTGGGAGGCCTATGGCTACACCTTC.